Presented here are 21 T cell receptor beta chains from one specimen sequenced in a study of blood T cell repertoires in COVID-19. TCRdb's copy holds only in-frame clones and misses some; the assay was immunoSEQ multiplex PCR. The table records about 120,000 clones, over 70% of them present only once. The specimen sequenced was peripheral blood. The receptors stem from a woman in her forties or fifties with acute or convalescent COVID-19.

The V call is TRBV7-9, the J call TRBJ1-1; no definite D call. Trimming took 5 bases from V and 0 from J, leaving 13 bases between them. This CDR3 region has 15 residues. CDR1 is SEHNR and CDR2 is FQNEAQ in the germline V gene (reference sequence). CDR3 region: CASSIPRGMNTEAFF. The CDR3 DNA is TGTGCCAGCAGCATACCGCGAGGAATGAACACTGAAGCTTTCTTT.

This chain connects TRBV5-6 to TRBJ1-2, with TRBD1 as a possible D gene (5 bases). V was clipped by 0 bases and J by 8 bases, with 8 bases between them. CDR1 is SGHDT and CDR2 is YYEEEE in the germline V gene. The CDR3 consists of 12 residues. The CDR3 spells CASSLDRSGYTF. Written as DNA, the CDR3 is TGTGCCAGCAGCTTGGACAGGTCCGGCTACACCTTC. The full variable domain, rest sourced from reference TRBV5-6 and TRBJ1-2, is DAGVTQSPTHLIKTRGQQVTLRCSPKSGHDTVSWYQQALGQGPQFIFQYYEEEERQRGNFPDRFSGHQFPNYSSELNVNALLLGDSALYLCASSLDRSGYTFGSGTRLTVV.

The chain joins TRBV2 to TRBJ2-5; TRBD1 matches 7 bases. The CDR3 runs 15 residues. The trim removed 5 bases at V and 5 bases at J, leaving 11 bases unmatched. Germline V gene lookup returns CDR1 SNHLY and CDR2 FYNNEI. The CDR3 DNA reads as TGTGCCAGCAGTAAACAGGGGATCAGTGTCGAGACCCAGTACTTC. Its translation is CASSKQGISVETQYF.

DNA of the CDR3: TGTGCCAGCTCTCGACAGGGCTTGACCTACGAGCAGTACTTC. Residues: CASSRQGLTYEQYF. The rearrangement uses TRBV6-6 and TRBJ2-7; 7 positions match TRBD1. V shed 8 bases, J shed 2 bases, and the junction held 9 bases outside the gene matches. There are 14 residues in the CDR3. From germline, CDR1 is MNHNY and CDR2 SVGAGI (reference sequence).

CDR3 sequence (DNA): TGTGCCAGCACCCCCGGGGGGGGTACACCCCTCCACTTT. Protein product: CASTPGGGTPLHF. The genes are TRBV6-5 and TRBJ1-6; possibly TRBD1 for D (5 bases). Looked up from germline, CDR1 is MNHEY and CDR2 is SVGAGI. The CDR3 runs to 13 residues. V lost 7 bases and J 11 bases, leaving 15 bases between the germline ends.

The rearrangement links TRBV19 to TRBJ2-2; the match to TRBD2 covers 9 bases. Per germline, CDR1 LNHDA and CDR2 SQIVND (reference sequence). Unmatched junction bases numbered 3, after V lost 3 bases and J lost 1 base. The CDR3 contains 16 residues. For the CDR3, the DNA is TGTGCCAGTAGTATTGCGGGGGGGCTGAACACCGGGGAGCTGTTTTTT. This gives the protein CASSIAGGLNTGELFF.

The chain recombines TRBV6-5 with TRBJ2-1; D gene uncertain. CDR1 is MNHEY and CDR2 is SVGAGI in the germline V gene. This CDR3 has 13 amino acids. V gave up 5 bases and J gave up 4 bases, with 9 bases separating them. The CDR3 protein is CASSPDIYNEQFF. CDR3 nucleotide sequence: TGTGCCAGCAGTCCCGACATTTACAATGAGCAGTTCTTC.

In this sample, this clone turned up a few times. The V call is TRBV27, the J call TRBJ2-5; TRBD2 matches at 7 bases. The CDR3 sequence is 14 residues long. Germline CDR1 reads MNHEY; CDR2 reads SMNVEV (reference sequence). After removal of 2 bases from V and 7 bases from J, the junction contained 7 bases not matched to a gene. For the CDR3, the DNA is TGTGCCAGCAGTTTACGTGGGAGGGCGTCGACCCAGTACTTC. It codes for CASSLRGRASTQYF.

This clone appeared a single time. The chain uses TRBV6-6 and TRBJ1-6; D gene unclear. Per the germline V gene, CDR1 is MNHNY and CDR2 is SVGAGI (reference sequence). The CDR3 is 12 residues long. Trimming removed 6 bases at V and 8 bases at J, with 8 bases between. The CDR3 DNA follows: TGTGCCAGCAGCCCCAGCGATTCACCCCTCCACTTT. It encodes CASSPSDSPLHF.

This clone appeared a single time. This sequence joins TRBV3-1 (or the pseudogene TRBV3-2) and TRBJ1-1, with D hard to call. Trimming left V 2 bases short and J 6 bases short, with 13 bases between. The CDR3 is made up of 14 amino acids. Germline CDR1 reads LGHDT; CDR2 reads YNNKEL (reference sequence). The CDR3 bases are TGTGCCAGCAGCCAATTTGAGGTAGGCTCTGAAGCTTTCTTT. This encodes CASSQFEVGSEAFF.

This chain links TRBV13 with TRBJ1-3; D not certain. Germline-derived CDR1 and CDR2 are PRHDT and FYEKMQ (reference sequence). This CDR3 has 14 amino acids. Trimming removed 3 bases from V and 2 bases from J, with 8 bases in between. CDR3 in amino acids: CASSFSDTGNTIYF. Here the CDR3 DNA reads TGTGCCAGCAGCTTCAGTGATACTGGAAACACCATATATTTT.

The CDR3 sequence: CAIKTELGTQHF. Written as DNA, the CDR3 is TGTGCCATCAAAACAGAGCTCGGTACCCAGCATTTT. This rearrangement joins TRBV10-3 to TRBJ1-5, with D unresolved. V shed 7 bases and J shed 11 bases, with 15 bases lying between them. CDR3 length: 12 residues. Germline V CDR1 and CDR2: ENHRY, SYGVKD.

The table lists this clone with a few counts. In nucleotides, the CDR3 is TGTGCCAGCAGCCAAGAGTCCCAGTTTATCTACGAGCAGTACTTC. Its protein product is CASSQESQFIYEQYF. The rearrangement links TRBV4-2 to TRBJ2-7; D unclear. The V gene's germline CDR1 is LGHNA and CDR2 YNFKEQ. The CDR3 loop spans 15 amino acids. The V end lost 0 bases, the J end lost 3 bases, and 12 bases lay between the germline ends.

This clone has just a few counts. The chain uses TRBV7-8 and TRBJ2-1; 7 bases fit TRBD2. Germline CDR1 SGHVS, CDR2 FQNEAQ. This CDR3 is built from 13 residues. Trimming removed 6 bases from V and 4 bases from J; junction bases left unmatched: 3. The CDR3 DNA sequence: TGTGCCAGCAGTCGGGGGGATTACAATGAGCAGTTCTTC. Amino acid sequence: CASSRGDYNEQFF. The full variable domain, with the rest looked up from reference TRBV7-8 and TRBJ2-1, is GAGVSQSPRYKVAKRGQDVALRCDPISGHVSLFWYQQALGQGPEFLTYFQNEAQLDKSGLPSDRFFAERPEGSVSTLKIQRTQQEDSAVYLCASSRGDYNEQFFGPGTRLTVL.

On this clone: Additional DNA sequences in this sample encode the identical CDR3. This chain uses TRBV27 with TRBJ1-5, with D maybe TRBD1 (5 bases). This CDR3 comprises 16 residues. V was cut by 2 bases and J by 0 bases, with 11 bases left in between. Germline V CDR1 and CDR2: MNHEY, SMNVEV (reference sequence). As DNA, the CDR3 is TGTGCCAGCAGTTTAAGGACACCCTATAGCAATCAGCCCCAGCATTTT. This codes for CASSLRTPYSNQPQHF.

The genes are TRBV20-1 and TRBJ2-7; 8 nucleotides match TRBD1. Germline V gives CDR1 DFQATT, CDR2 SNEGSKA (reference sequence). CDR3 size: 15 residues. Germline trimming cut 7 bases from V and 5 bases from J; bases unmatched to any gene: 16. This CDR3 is CSVSTLGQVVHEQYF. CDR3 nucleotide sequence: TGCAGTGTTAGTACTCTGGGACAGGTCGTCCACGAGCAGTACTTC.

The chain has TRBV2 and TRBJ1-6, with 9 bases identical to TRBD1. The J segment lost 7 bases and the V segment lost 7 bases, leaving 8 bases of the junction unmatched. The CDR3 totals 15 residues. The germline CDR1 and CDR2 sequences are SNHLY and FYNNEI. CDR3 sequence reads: CASMLGTGRNSPLHF. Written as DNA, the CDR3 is TGTGCCAGCATGCTGGGGACAGGGAGGAATTCACCCCTCCACTTT.

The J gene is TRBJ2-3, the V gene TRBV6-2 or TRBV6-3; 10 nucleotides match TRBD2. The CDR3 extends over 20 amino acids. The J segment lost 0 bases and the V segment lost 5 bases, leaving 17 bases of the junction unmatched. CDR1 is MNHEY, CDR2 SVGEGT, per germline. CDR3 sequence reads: CASSGGLWSGRAHSTDTQYF. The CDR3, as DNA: TGTGCCAGCAGTGGAGGCCTTTGGAGCGGGAGGGCCCATAGCACAGATACGCAGTATTTT.

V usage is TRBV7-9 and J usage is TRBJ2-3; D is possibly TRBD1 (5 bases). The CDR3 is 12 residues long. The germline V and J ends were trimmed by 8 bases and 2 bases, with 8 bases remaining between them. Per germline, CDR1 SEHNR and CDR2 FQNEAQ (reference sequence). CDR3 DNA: TGTGCCAGCGGGGCAACCACAGATACGCAGTATTTT. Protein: CASGATTDTQYF. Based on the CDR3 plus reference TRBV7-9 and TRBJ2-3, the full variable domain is DTGVSQNPRHKITKRGQNVTFRCDPISEHNRLYWYRQTLGQGPEFLTYFQNEAQLEKSRLLSDRFSAERPKGSFSTLEIQRTEQGDSAMYLCASGATTDTQYFGPGTRLTVL.

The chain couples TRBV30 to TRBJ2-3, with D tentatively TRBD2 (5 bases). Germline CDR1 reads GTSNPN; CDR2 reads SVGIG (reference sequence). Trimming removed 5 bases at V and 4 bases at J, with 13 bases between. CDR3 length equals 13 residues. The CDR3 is CAWEVGAADTQYF. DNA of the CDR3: TGTGCCTGGGAAGTGGGAGCCGCAGATACGCAGTATTTT.

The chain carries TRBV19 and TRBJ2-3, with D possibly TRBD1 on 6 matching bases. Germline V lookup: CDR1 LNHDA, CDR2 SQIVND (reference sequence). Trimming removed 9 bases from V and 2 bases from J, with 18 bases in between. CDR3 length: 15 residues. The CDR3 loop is CASGARGAITDTQYF. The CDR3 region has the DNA TGTGCCAGCGGGGCCAGGGGAGCTATCACAGATACGCAGTATTTT.